Each of the 30 T cell receptor beta chains below was sequenced from the same sample in a study of cytomegalovirus exposure and HLA in healthy donors. Amplification used 60 Vbeta primers and 13 Jbeta primers. Profiling relied on immunoSEQ multiplex PCR, and the TCRdb table lists in-frame clones only, not all of them. The data show about 140,000 clones, and the top ten clones hold over 2%. Sequences were obtained from PBMCs. The source of these receptors is a woman between 18 and 29 years old in good health and CMV-seronegative.

The rearrangement joins TRBV6-5 to TRBJ1-1, with 7 bases identical to TRBD1. CDR3 length: 13 residues. V lost 2 bases, J lost 5 bases, and 2 bases stayed unmatched. Germline CDR1 and CDR2: MNHEY and SVGAGI. The CDR3 is CASSYRGRTEAFF. CDR3 bases: TGTGCCAGCAGTTACAGGGGGCGGACTGAAGCTTTCTTT.

The genes are TRBV4-3 and TRBJ2-3; 9 bases match TRBD2. Germline loops: CDR1 LGHNA, CDR2 YSLEER. J was trimmed by 5 bases and V by 2 bases; bases with no gene match: 11. The CDR3 has 17 residues. Here the CDR3 reads CASSQHLAGVSGDTQYF. CDR3 coding DNA: TGCGCCAGCAGCCAACACTTAGCGGGAGTGAGTGGAGATACGCAGTATTTT.

The chain combines TRBV6-1 with TRBJ2-4, with D possibly matching TRBD2 (6 bases). Germline values: CDR1 MNHNS, CDR2 SASEGT. The CDR3 extends over 18 amino acids. V lost 0 bases, J lost 1 base, and 16 bases lay in between. CDR3 region: CASSEATEGPRAKNIQYF. In DNA, the CDR3 is TGTGCCAGCAGTGAAGCTACGGAGGGTCCTAGGGCCAAAAACATTCAGTACTTC.

The rearrangement uses TRBV5-1 and TRBJ2-1; 14 nucleotides agree with TRBD2. J was trimmed by 7 bases and V by 4 bases; bases with no gene match: 16. The CDR3 length is 19 residues. Per germline, CDR1 SGHRS and CDR2 YFSETQ. CDR3 loop: CASSPRSSGTSGSRNEQFF. In DNA, the CDR3 is TGCGCCAGCAGCCCAAGGAGCTCCGGGACTAGCGGGAGTAGGAATGAGCAGTTCTTC.

The rearrangement joins TRBV9 to TRBJ2-3; 8 bases fit TRBD2. Germline V CDR1 and CDR2: SGDLS, YYNGEE. V was pared by 3 bases and J by 4 bases, with 16 bases of the junction left unmatched. This CDR3 is 18 amino acids long. CDR3 region: CASSATPISGSVPDTQYF. The CDR3 DNA follows: TGTGCCAGCAGCGCAACCCCCATCAGCGGGAGTGTACCAGATACGCAGTATTTT.

The chain has TRBV7-3 and TRBJ2-5; 9 bases are shared with TRBD1. The end of the DNA is better explained by TRBJ2-7, so the J call may be wrong. CDR3 size: 14 residues. CDR1 is SGHTA and CDR2 is FQGTGA in the germline V gene. CDR3 coding DNA: TGTGCCAGCAGCTGGGGACAGGGCCCCTACGAGCAGTACTTC. Translation gives CASSWGQGPYEQYF.

Remarks on this clone: The same CDR3 is also encoded by other DNA sequences in this sample. The genes are TRBV4-1 and TRBJ1-1; 8 bases map to TRBD1. J lost 1 base, V lost 0 bases, and 10 bases had no gene match. The CDR3 loop spans 18 amino acids. The V gene's germline CDR1 is MGHRA and CDR2 YSYEKL. The CDR3 coding sequence is TGCGCCAGCAGCCAAGAACTGCCGCCAGGGGGCGCGAACACTGAAGCTTTCTTT. It specifies CASSQELPPGGANTEAFF.

The CDR3: CAISEAKSTAMNTEAFF. CDR3 nucleotide sequence: TGTGCCATCAGTGAGGCTAAATCGACAGCCATGAACACTGAAGCTTTCTTT. The J gene is TRBJ1-1, the V gene TRBV10-3; maybe TRBD1 (5 bases). CDR3 length equals 17 residues. V was trimmed by 2 bases and J by 0 bases, leaving 16 bases between them. Germline V gives CDR1 ENHRY, CDR2 SYGVKD.

This chain connects TRBV18 to TRBJ2-2, with a tentative D call TRBD1 (5 bases). Trimming took 3 bases from V and 3 from J, leaving 11 bases between them. Germline V gene lookup returns CDR1 KGHSH and CDR2 LQKENI. The CDR3 is made up of 15 amino acids. DNA for the CDR3: TGTGCCAGCTCACCTCAGGGTGGTGACACCGGGGAGCTGTTTTTT. It specifies CASSPQGGDTGELFF.

The chain recombines TRBV6-5 with TRBJ1-5, with 9 bases lining up with TRBD1. V shed 5 bases and J 6 bases; nucleotides not matched to a gene: 8. Looked up from germline, CDR1 is MNHEY and CDR2 is SVGAGI. The length of the CDR3 is 15 residues. DNA of the CDR3: TGTGCCAGCAGTAAGGACAGGGGTAGGGGTCAGCCCCAGCATTTT. It translates to CASSKDRGRGQPQHF.

Concerning this clone: Within the sample, other DNA sequences also encode this same CDR3. The rearrangement joins TRBV18 to TRBJ2-3, with 13 bases matching TRBD2. The CDR3 consists of 21 residues. Germline V gene data show CDR1 as KGHSH and CDR2 as LQKENI. Trimming cost V 3 bases and J 3 bases; bases outside gene matches: 18. The chain's CDR3 is CASSPRAATSGRAAVTDTQYF. The CDR3 nucleotides are TGTGCCAGCTCACCTAGGGCAGCAACTAGCGGGAGGGCAGCAGTAACAGATACGCAGTATTTT.

This rearrangement joins TRBV11-3 to TRBJ2-3; TRBD2 aligns across 13 bases. V gave up 5 bases and J gave up 6 bases; unmatched junction bases: 20. Germline CDR1 and CDR2: SGHNT and YENEEA. The CDR3 runs to 20 residues. The CDR3 sequence: CASSTPHLTTSGRWDDTQYF. The CDR3 bases are TGTGCCAGCAGCACCCCACACCTCACGACTAGCGGGAGGTGGGACGATACGCAGTATTTT.

This chain joins TRBV2 and TRBJ2-7, with TRBD2 matching over 7 bases. J gave up 2 bases and V 3 bases, and 4 bases lay outside the gene matches. From germline, CDR1 is SNHLY and CDR2 FYNNEI. CDR3 length: 14 residues. The CDR3 DNA follows: TGTGCCAGCAGTGAGATGCTAGCGGCCTACGAGCAGTACTTC. Its translation is CASSEMLAAYEQYF.

V and J are TRBV7-3 and TRBJ2-4; the match to TRBD2 covers 7 bases. Germline lookup yields CDR1 SGHTA and CDR2 FQGTGA. The CDR3 is 15 amino acids. With 1 base clipped from V and 9 bases from J, the junction kept 9 bases outside the gene matches. This chain's CDR3 is CASSLIGRTESIQYF. Written as DNA, the CDR3 is TGTGCCAGCAGCTTAATCGGGAGGACCGAAAGCATTCAGTACTTC. Variable domain in full (rest from reference TRBV7-3 and TRBJ2-4): GAGVSQTPSNKVTEKGKYVELRCDPISGHTALYWYRQSLGQGPEFLIYFQGTGAADDSGLPNDRFFAVRPEGSVSTLKIQRTERGDSAVYLCASSLIGRTESIQYFGAGTRLSVL.

This chain joins TRBV5-4 and TRBJ2-5; 13 bases are a match to TRBD2. The germline V gene encodes CDR1 SGHNT and CDR2 YYREEE (reference sequence). Trimming cost V 4 bases and J 5 bases; bases outside gene matches: 5. The CDR3 contains 15 residues. The CDR3 loop is CASSRELAGGETQYF. CDR3 nucleotide sequence: TGTGCCAGCAGCCGAGAACTAGCGGGAGGGGAGACCCAGTACTTC.

DNA for the CDR3: TGTGCCAGCCACCTACACACTGAAGCTTTCTTT. Translating gives CASHLHTEAFF. The chain is built from TRBV6-5 and TRBJ1-1; D not resolved. Germline V gene sequence: CDR1 MNHEY, CDR2 SVGAGI. V lost 8 bases and J 3 bases, leaving 7 bases between the germline ends. The CDR3 length is 11 residues.

The chain employs TRBV4-1 and TRBJ2-7, with D maybe TRBD2 (5 bases). Germline lookup yields CDR1 MGHRA and CDR2 YSYEKL. This CDR3 spans 16 amino acids. Trimming stripped 4 bases from V and 0 bases from J, with 16 bases between. In DNA, the CDR3 is TGCGCCAGCAGCCGAGACCTAGCCCTCAGCTCCTACGAGCAGTACTTC. Encoded protein: CASSRDLALSSYEQYF.

This sequence joins TRBV4-2 and TRBJ2-4; D unresolved. The V gene lost 0 bases and the J gene lost 8 bases, with 8 bases spanning the gap. This CDR3 has 13 amino acids. Germline CDR1 reads LGHNA; CDR2 reads YNFKEQ. The CDR3 nucleotides read TGTGCCAGCAGCCAAGATAAGAGAGACATTCAGTACTTC. It codes for CASSQDKRDIQYF.

The V gene is TRBV19, the J gene TRBJ1-2; maybe TRBD1 (5 bases). Trimming took 5 bases from V and 1 from J, leaving 5 bases between them. Germline CDR1 reads LNHDA; CDR2 reads SQIVND (reference sequence). The CDR3 totals 12 residues. This CDR3 is CASSDSNYGYTF. CDR3 in DNA: TGTGCCAGTAGTGACAGTAACTATGGCTACACCTTC.

The chain employs TRBV6-1 and TRBJ2-3, with 7 bases matching TRBD2. The CDR3 is 15 residues long. Germline CDR1 and CDR2: MNHNS and SASEGT. V dropped 11 bases and J dropped 3; count of bases not matched to a gene: 14. This chain's CDR3 is CAAGSSGGWTDTQYF. The CDR3 DNA reads TGTGCCGCCGGGTCTAGCGGAGGCTGGACAGATACGCAGTATTTT.

J is TRBJ1-1 and V is TRBV25-1; weak D call: TRBD1 (6 bases). V lost 2 bases, J lost 5 bases, and 12 bases lay in between. The CDR3 contains 14 residues. CDR1 MGHDK and CDR2 SYGVNS come from the germline V gene. CDR3 nucleotide sequence: TGTGCCAGCAGTGAAGGCTACAGGGCTACTGAAGCTTTCTTT. It is translated as CASSEGYRATEAFF.

The V gene is TRBV5-1, the J gene TRBJ2-5; 13 bases map to TRBD2. V lost 5 bases, J lost 2 bases, and 6 bases stayed unmatched. The CDR3 spans 16 residues. Germline values: CDR1 SGHRS, CDR2 YFSETQ. The CDR3 sequence is CASSSPGLAGQETQYF. The CDR3 bases are TGCGCCAGCAGTTCTCCGGGACTAGCGGGACAAGAGACCCAGTACTTC.

The rearrangement uses TRBV10-1 and TRBJ2-2; a possible D gene is TRBD2 (6 bases). The germline V and J ends were trimmed by 6 bases and 4 bases, with 9 bases remaining between them. The CDR3 spans 13 residues. CDR1 WNHNN and CDR2 SYGVQD come from the germline V gene (reference sequence). The CDR3 reads CASRREVTGELFF. The DNA for the CDR3 is TGCGCCAGCAGGAGGGAGGTCACCGGGGAGCTGTTTTTT.

V usage is TRBV7-9 and J usage is TRBJ2-7; D is uncertain. This CDR3 spans 13 amino acids. V shed 1 base and J shed 2 bases, with 6 bases lying between them. Germline loops: CDR1 SEHNR, CDR2 FQNEAQ (reference sequence). The CDR3 is CASSLGAPYEQYV. The CDR3 region has the DNA TGTGCCAGCAGCTTAGGGGCTCCCTACGAGCAGTACGTC.

Concerning this clone: The same CDR3 is also encoded by other DNA sequences in this sample. The chain employs TRBV5-1 and TRBJ1-5; perhaps TRBD1 as D (5 bases). Per germline, CDR1 SGHRS and CDR2 YFSETQ. V lost 1 base, J lost 0 bases, and 8 bases lay in between. The CDR3 totals 15 residues. The CDR3 loop is CASSLTGASNQPQHF. The CDR3 DNA reads TGCGCCAGCAGCTTGACAGGAGCTAGCAATCAGCCCCAGCATTTT.

The chain uses TRBV28 and TRBJ1-1; TRBD1 is a possible D gene (6 bases). Germline CDR1 reads MDHEN; CDR2 reads SYDVKM. The CDR3 runs to 13 residues. With 11 bases removed from V and 6 bases from J, the gap between germline ends came to 19 bases. CDR3 sequence: CAGNRAGGAEAFF. DNA of the CDR3: TGTGCCGGGAACAGGGCGGGGGGCGCTGAAGCTTTCTTT.

V gene TRBV4-1 combines with J gene TRBJ2-5; no clear D gene. Looked up from germline, CDR1 is MGHRA and CDR2 is YSYEKL. CDR3 length equals 18 residues. V lost 1 base and J 5 bases, leaving 23 bases between the germline ends. In DNA form, the CDR3 reads TGCGCCAGCAGCCAAGTGTGGCAGAAATTAACCCGATTTGAGACCCAGTACTTC. Protein sequence: CASSQVWQKLTRFETQYF.

The chain joins TRBV4-2 to TRBJ2-1; 14 nucleotides line up with TRBD2. Germline V CDR1 and CDR2: LGHNA, YNFKEQ. The V and J ends lost 3 bases and 4 bases, in that order; junction bases with no gene match: 8. This CDR3 comprises 18 residues. This CDR3 reads CASSHGTSGSADYNEQFF. The DNA of the CDR3 is TGTGCCAGCAGCCACGGGACTAGCGGGAGCGCGGATTACAATGAGCAGTTCTTC.

This chain links TRBV9 with TRBJ1-1, with 9 bases identical to TRBD1. The V gene's germline CDR1 is SGDLS and CDR2 YYNGEE. This CDR3 comprises 15 residues. The ends lost 0 bases at V and 5 bases at J; junction bases unmatched: 5. The CDR3, as DNA: TGTGCCAGCAGCGTAGGGGGACAGGGATGGACTGAAGCTTTCTTT. Its translation is CASSVGGQGWTEAFF.

The chain carries TRBV7-9 and TRBJ1-1; perhaps TRBD1 as D (5 bases). Trimming took 1 base from V and 8 from J, leaving 11 bases between them. Germline CDR1 reads SEHNR; CDR2 reads FQNEAQ (reference sequence). This CDR3 spans 13 amino acids. Here the CDR3 reads CASSLEGSGEAFF. CDR3 sequence (DNA): TGTGCCAGCAGCTTAGAGGGGTCCGGCGAAGCTTTCTTT.